The present entry profiles one TCR beta chain with its context. This sample was taken from a study of sequential checkpoint blockade in melanoma. Assay: immunoSEQ multiplex PCR; the TCRdb copy retains only in-frame clones and omits some. The sample yields around 34,000 clones, roughly 85% seen once. Germline V gene data show CDR1 as SGHRS and CDR2 as YFSETQ. This CDR3 spans 15 amino acids. V lost 4 bases and J lost 1, with 14 bases in between. Described treatment: randomized to nivolumab then ipilimumab (arm A) or the reverse (arm B). This receptor was taken from a human donor with melanoma. The rearrangement joins TRBV5-1 to TRBJ1-1, with D tentatively TRBD1 (5 bases). The sequenced sample was CD8+ T cells sorted from blood (inferred from file names), obtained from a patient given nivolumab and ipilimumab in sequence. In DNA form, the CDR3 reads TGCGCCAGCAGCATTTACAGGACCCAGAACACTGAAGCTTTCTTT. It translates to CASSIYRTQNTEAFF.